The source of this T cell receptor (beta chain) is a study of T cell responses to AZD1222 COVID-19 vaccine. The table came from immunoSEQ multiplex PCR; TCRdb's copy has only in-frame clones and leaves some out. In the table there are under 45,000 clones, over 75% of which are singletons. The CDR3 spans 15 residues. The germline gives CDR1 SGHDT, CDR2 YYEEEE. V was pared by 0 bases and J by 2 bases, with 4 bases of the junction left unmatched. The chain uses TRBV5-6 and TRBJ2-7, with 8 bases aligning to TRBD2. The sequence derives from an adult who received the MenACWY meningococcal vaccine as a control. The sample here was peripheral blood, taken 28 days after the second dose of the MenACWY control vaccine. CDR3 protein: CASSLVGGEAYEQYF. CDR3 DNA sequence: TGTGCCAGCAGCTTGGTCGGGGGGGAAGCCTACGAGCAGTACTTC.